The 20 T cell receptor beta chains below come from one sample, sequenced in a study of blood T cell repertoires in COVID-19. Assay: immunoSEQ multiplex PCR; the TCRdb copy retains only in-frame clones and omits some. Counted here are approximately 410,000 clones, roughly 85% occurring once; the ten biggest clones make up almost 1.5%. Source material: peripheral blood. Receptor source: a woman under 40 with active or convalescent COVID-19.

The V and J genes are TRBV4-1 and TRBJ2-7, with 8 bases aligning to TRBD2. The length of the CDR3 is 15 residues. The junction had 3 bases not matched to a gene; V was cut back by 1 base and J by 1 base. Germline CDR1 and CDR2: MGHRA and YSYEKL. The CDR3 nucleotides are TGCGCCAGCAGCCAAGTAGCGGGGCTATCCTACGAGCAGTACTTC. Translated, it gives CASSQVAGLSYEQYF.

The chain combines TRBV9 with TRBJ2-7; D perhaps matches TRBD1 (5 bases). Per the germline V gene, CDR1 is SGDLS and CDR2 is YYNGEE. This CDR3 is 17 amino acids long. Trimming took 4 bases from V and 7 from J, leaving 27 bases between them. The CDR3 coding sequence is TGTGCCAGCAGCCCCAGAGAGATGGACACCCTATCTAATGAGCAGTACTTC. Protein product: CASSPREMDTLSNEQYF.

The CDR3 bases are TGTGCCAGCAGTGAAATGGGGCCGTCCTACAATGAGCAGTTCTTC. Protein product: CASSEMGPSYNEQFF. The chain uses TRBV2 and TRBJ2-1, with D perhaps TRBD1 (5 bases). This CDR3 contains 15 residues. The V gene lost 2 bases and the J gene lost 1 base, with 9 bases spanning the gap. Germline V lookup: CDR1 SNHLY, CDR2 FYNNEI.

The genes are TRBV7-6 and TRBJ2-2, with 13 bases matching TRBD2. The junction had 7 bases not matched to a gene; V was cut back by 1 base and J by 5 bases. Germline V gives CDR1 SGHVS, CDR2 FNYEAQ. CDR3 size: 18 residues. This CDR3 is CASSLGLAGGTLTGELFF. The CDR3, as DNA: TGTGCCAGCAGCTTAGGACTAGCGGGGGGCACGCTGACCGGGGAGCTGTTTTTT.

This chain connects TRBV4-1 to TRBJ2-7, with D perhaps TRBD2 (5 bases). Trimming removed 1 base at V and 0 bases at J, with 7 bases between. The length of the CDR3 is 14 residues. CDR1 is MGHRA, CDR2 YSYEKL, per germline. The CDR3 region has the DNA TGCGCCAGCAGCCAAGGAGGGAACTCCTACGAGCAGTACTTC. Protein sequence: CASSQGGNSYEQYF.

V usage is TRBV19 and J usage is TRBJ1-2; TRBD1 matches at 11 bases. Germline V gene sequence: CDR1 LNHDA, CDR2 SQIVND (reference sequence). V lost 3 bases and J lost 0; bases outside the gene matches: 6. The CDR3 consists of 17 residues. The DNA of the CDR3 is TGTGCCAGTAGTATCCGGGACAGGGGGAAAGCTAACTATGGCTACACCTTC. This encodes CASSIRDRGKANYGYTF. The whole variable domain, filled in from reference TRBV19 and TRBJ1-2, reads DGGITQSPKYLFRKEGQNVTLSCEQNLNHDAMYWYRQDPGQGLRLIYYSQIVNDFQKGDIAEGYSVSREKKESFPLTVTSAQKNPTAFYLCASSIRDRGKANYGYTFGSGTRLTVV.

For the CDR3, the DNA is TGTGCCAGCAGCGTAGCTAGGACAGGAAACATTCAGTACTTC. This codes for CASSVARTGNIQYF. The genes are TRBV9 and TRBJ2-4; 7 bases agree with TRBD1. The CDR3 length is 14 residues. Germline V gives CDR1 SGDLS, CDR2 YYNGEE. The ends lost 0 bases at V and 6 bases at J; junction bases unmatched: 3. The whole variable domain, filled in from reference TRBV9 and TRBJ2-4, reads DSGVTQTPKHLITATGQRVTLRCSPRSGDLSVYWYQQSLDQGLQFLIQYYNGEERAKGNILERFSAQQFPDLHSELNLSSLELGDSALYFCASSVARTGNIQYFGAGTRLSVL.

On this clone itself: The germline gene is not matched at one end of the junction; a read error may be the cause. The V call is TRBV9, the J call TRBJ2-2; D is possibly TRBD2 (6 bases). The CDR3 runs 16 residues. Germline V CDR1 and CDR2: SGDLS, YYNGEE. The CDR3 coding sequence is TGTGCCAGCAGCGTGGCTCCCCTTGACTCCCCCGGGGGGCTGTTTTTT. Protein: CASSVAPLDSPGGLFF.

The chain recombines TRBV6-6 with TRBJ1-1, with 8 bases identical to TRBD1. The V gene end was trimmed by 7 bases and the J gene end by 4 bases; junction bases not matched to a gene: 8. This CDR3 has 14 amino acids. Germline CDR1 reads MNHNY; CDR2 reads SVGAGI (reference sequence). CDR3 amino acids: CASTLQGGGTEAFF. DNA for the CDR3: TGTGCCAGCACCCTACAGGGGGGGGGCACTGAAGCTTTCTTT.

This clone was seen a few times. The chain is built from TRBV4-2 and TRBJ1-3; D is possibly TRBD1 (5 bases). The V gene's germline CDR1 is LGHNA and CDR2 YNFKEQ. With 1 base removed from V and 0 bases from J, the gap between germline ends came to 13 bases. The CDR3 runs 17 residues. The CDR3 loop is CASSQGLPGDSGNTIYF. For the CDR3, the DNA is TGTGCCAGCAGCCAAGGGTTGCCGGGGGACTCTGGAAACACCATATATTTT.

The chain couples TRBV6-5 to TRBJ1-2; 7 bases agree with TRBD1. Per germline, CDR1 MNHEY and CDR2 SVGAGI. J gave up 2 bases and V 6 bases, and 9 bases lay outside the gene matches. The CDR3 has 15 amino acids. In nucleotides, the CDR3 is TGTGCCAGCAGGTCCCCGGGACAGCAAAACTATGGCTACACCTTC. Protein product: CASRSPGQQNYGYTF.

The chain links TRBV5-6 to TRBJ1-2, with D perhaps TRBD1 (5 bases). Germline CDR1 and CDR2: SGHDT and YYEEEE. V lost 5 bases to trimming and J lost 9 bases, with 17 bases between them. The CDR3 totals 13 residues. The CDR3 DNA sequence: TGTGCCAGCAGTCAGTCGGGGGTCCCTCGCTACACCTTC. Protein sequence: CASSQSGVPRYTF.

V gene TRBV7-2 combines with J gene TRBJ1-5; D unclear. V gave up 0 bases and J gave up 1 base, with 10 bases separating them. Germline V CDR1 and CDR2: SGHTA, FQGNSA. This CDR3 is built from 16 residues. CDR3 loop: CASSLALIGSNQPQHF. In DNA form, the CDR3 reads TGTGCCAGCAGCTTAGCTCTGATCGGGAGCAATCAGCCCCAGCATTTT. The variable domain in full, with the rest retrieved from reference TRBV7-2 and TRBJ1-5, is GAGVSQSPSNKVTEKGKDVELRCDPISGHTALYWYRQSLGQGLEFLIYFQGNSAPDKSGLPSDRFSAERTGGSVSTLTIQRTQQEDSAVYLCASSLALIGSNQPQHFGDGTRLSIL.

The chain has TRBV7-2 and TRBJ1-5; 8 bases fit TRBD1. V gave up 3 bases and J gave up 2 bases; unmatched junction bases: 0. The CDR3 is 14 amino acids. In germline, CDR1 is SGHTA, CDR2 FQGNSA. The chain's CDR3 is CASSLGQGNQPQHF. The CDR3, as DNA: TGTGCCAGCAGCTTGGGACAGGGCAATCAGCCCCAGCATTTT. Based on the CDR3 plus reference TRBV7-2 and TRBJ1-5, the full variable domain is GAGVSQSPSNKVTEKGKDVELRCDPISGHTALYWYRQSLGQGLEFLIYFQGNSAPDKSGLPSDRFSAERTGGSVSTLTIQRTQQEDSAVYLCASSLGQGNQPQHFGDGTRLSIL.

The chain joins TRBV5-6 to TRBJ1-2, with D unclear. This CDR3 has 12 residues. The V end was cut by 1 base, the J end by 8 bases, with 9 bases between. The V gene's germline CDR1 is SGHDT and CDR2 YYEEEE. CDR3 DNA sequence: TGTGCCAGCAGCTTGCGGTCCTGGGGCTACACCTTC. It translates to CASSLRSWGYTF. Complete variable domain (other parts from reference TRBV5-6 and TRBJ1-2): DAGVTQSPTHLIKTRGQQVTLRCSPKSGHDTVSWYQQALGQGPQFIFQYYEEEERQRGNFPDRFSGHQFPNYSSELNVNALLLGDSALYLCASSLRSWGYTFGSGTRLTVV.

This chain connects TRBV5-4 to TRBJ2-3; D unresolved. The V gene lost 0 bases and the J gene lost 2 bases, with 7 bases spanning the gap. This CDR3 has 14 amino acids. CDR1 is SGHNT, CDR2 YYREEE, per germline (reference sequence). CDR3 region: CASSLGGPTDTQYF. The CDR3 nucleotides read TGTGCCAGCAGCTTGGGAGGCCCCACAGATACGCAGTATTTT.

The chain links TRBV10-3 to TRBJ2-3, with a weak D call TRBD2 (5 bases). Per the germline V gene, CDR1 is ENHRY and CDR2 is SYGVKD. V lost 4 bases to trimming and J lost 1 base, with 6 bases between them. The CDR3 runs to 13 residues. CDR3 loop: CAISAGGTDTQYF. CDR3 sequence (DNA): TGTGCCATCAGTGCCGGGGGCACAGATACGCAGTATTTT.

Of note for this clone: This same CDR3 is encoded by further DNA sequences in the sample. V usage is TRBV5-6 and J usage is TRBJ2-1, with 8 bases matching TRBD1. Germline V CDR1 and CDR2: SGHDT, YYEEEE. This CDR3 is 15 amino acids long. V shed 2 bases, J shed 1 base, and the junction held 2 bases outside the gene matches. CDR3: CASSLGQGSYNEQFF. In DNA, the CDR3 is TGTGCCAGCAGCTTAGGACAGGGATCCTACAATGAGCAGTTCTTC.

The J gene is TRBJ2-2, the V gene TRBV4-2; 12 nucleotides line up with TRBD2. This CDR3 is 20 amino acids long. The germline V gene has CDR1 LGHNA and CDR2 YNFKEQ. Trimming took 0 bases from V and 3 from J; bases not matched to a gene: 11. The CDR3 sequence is CASSQELRLAGARDTGELFF. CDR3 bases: TGTGCCAGCAGCCAAGAACTCCGACTAGCGGGGGCCCGTGACACCGGGGAGCTGTTTTTT.

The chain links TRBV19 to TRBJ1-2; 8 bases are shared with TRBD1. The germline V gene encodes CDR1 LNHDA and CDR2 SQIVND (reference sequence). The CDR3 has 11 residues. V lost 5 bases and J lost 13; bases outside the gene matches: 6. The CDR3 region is CASSRSGGATF. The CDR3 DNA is TGTGCCAGTAGTCGATCAGGGGGCGCCACCTTC.